These T cell receptor beta chains were read from a single sample in a study of control samples from healthy donors and cancer patients. Sequenced by immunoSEQ multiplex PCR; TCRdb stores in-frame clones only, minus some. The sample has about 100,000 clones; approximately 86% are singletons. Sequenced input: blood. These receptors originate from a man between 25 and 39 years old in good health. CDR3s include the opening cysteine and the closing phenylalanine or tryptophan. A D gene is named only where the DNA matches it firmly. Clone size is shown for a subset of rows, as once, few, many or a class of expanded clone.

>TRBV7-8|TRBJ2-7|-|-
TGTGCCAGCAGCTTAGACAGAACCTACGAGCAGTACTTC
CASSLDRTYEQYF
>TRBV19|TRBJ1-2|-|-
TGTGCCAGTAGAGGAACACAGGGCATAGGCGGCTACACCTTC
CASRGTQGIGGYTF
>TRBV6-5|TRBJ2-5|TRBD1|-
TGTGCCAGCAGTTACTCTATCCAGGGGGTGAGCGGGACCCAGTACTTC
CASSYSIQGVSGTQYF
>TRBV24-1|TRBJ1-2|-|-
TGTGCCACCAGTGACTCGTCGGCCTCCTATGGCTACACCTTC
CATSDSSASYGYTF
>TRBV9|TRBJ2-6|-|-
TGTGCCAGCAGCGTAGATGGGGGGGCCAACGTCCTGACTTTC
CASSVDGGANVLTF
>TRBV12-3/TRBV12-4|TRBJ1-5|TRBD1|-
TGTGCCAGCAGATTTACAGGGGGCCAGCCCCAGCATTTT
CASRFTGGQPQHF
>TRBV27|TRBJ2-5|-|-
TGTGCCAGCAGTGGGGGGTGGGGCTTCCAAGAGACCCAGTACTTC
CASSGGWGFQETQYF
>TRBV5-4|TRBJ2-2|TRBD1|-
TGTGCCAGCAGTGGGACAGGGATAGACACCGGGGAGCTGTTTTTT
CASSGTGIDTGELFF
>TRBV28|TRBJ1-4|-|-
TGTGCCAGCAGCTACACTAACGTGGATGAAAAACTGTTTTTT
CASSYTNVDEKLFF
>TRBV20-1|TRBJ2-1|-|-
TGCTGCCAGGTTAGGGGAAATGAGCAGTTCTTC
CCQVRGNEQFF
>TRBV12-3/TRBV12-4|TRBJ1-5|-|-
TGTGCCAGCAGTTTAAAGGGAGGTCAGCCCCAGCATTTT
CASSLKGGQPQHF
>TRBV7-8|TRBJ1-1|TRBD1|-
TGTGCCAGCAGCGCCTGGGACAGCAGAAACACTGAAGCTTTCTTT
CASSAWDSRNTEAFF
>TRBV30|TRBJ1-2|-|-
TGTGCCTGGACCGCGGGTAGATATGGCCACACCTTC
CAWTAGRYGHTF
>TRBV3-1/TRBV3-2|TRBJ2-1|TRBD1|few
TGTGCCAGCAGTCAAACAGGGGACTCCTACAATGAGCAGTTCTTC
CASSQTGDSYNEQFF
>TRBV2|TRBJ2-5|TRBD2|-
TGTGCCAGCAGCACCGGGACTAGCGCTCAAGAGACCCAGTACTTC
CASSTGTSAQETQYF
>TRBV27|TRBJ2-1|TRBD2|few
TGTGCCAGCAGTTTCATTCGACTAGCGGGGACTTACAATGAGCAGTTCTTC
CASSFIRLAGTYNEQFF
>TRBV19|TRBJ2-2|-|-
TGTGCCAGTAGTATTTGGGACACCGGGGAGCTGTTTTTT
CASSIWDTGELFF
>TRBV6-2/TRBV6-3|TRBJ2-7|TRBD2|few
TGTGCCAGCAGCTATAATGCCGGGGGGGCCAGAACCTACGAGCAGTACTTC
CASSYNAGGARTYEQYF
>TRBV30|TRBJ1-6|TRBD1|-
TGTGCCTGGAGTGTCCAGGGACAGGGGAGTTCACCCCTCCACTTT
CAWSVQGQGSSPLHF
>TRBV7-9|TRBJ2-7|TRBD1|-
TGTGCCAGCAGCTTCAGGGACAGAGGCTACGAGCAGTACTTC
CASSFRDRGYEQYF
>TRBV5-5|TRBJ1-5|-|-
TGTGCCAGCAGCCCTGGTGGGACCGGTCAGCCCCAGCATTTT
CASSPGGTGQPQHF
>TRBV28|TRBJ1-2|-|-
TGTGCCAGCAGTTTGGGAGGCTATGGCTACACCTTC
CASSLGGYGYTF
>TRBV28|TRBJ1-6|-|once
TGTGCCAGCAATCCCTATTGGGACACAGTTAATTCACCCCTCCACTTT
CASNPYWDTVNSPLHF